Listed below are T cell receptor beta chains from one sample, sequenced in a study of neurological immune-mediated disorders. MiXCR, applied by TCRdb to the 5' RACE reads, yields one record per CDR3 protein. This sample has 87,000 or so distinct CDR3 sequences, with approximately 3.5% found just once. The sample comprised PBMCs. The receptors were gathered from a woman in her forties or fifties with multiple sclerosis. The CDR3 runs from the conserved cysteine through the conserved F or W. Fields, in order: D gene, CDR3 length, V gene, J gene, clone size, CDR3 DNA, CDR3 protein. The D gene is left open where the match is weak. Part of the rows lack a size; the others show once, few, many or a class for expanded clones.

-	18	TRBV5-1	TRBJ1-3	many	TGCGCCAGCAGCCCCTTGTCCGGATGGACAGTCTCTGGAAACACCATATATTTT	CASSPLSGWTVSGNTIYF
-	11	TRBV3-1	TRBJ1-1	many	TGTGCCAGCAGCCGAAACACTGAAGCTTTCTTT	CASSRNTEAFF
TRBD1	14	TRBV6-2/TRBV6-3	TRBJ1-5	many	TGTGCCAGCAGTTACTCGACAGGGAGTCAGCCCCAGCATTTT	CASSYSTGSQPQHF
-	15	TRBV7-2	TRBJ2-1	many	TGTGCCAGCAGGTTTCGGGGAGTTGGTTACAATGAGCAGTTCTTC	CASRFRGVGYNEQFF
TRBD2	14	TRBV6-6	TRBJ2-3	many	TGTGCCAGCACCAGCGGGGGGAGCGGGGATACGCAGTATTTT	CASTSGGSGDTQYF
TRBD1	18	TRBV4-3	TRBJ1-5	many	TGCGCCAGCAGCCAAGGAGTTCCCTCGACAGGGGTCTATCAGCCCCAGCATTTT	CASSQGVPSTGVYQPQHF
-	12	TRBV5-6	TRBJ2-4	many	TGTGCCAGCAGCACCCCTAAAAACATTCAGTACTTC	CASSTPKNIQYF
-	19	TRBV4-3	TRBJ1-3	many	TGCGCCAGCAGCCGGCGGACAGCCGGCGGAGCCGGGTCTGGAAAAAACATATATTTT	CASSRRTAGGAGSGKNIYF
TRBD2	14	TRBV6-4	TRBJ2-1	many	TGTGCCAGCAGTGAGGTCCTGAGCGGGGGGGCCCAGTTCTTC	CASSEVLSGGAQFF
-	14	TRBV5-1	TRBJ1-1	many	TGCGCCAGCAGCCCCTCGGCCATGAACACTGAAGCTTTCTTT	CASSPSAMNTEAFF
TRBD1	14	TRBV10-3	TRBJ1-1	many	TGTGCCACGATACAGGGGGCTCAGGGTGGTGAAGCTTTCTTT	CATIQGAQGGEAFF
TRBD1	14	TRBV12-3/TRBV12-4	TRBJ1-5	many	TGTGCCAGCAGCCTTTTAGGGGGCGGGCAGCCCCAGCATTTT	CASSLLGGGQPQHF
TRBD1	14	TRBV20-1	TRBJ1-3	few	TGCAGTGCTAAAGACAGGGTCTCTGGAAACACCATATATTTT	CSAKDRVSGNTIYF
TRBD1	16	TRBV7-9	TRBJ1-1	many	TGTGCCAGCAGCCCTGGGACAGGGGGTGTGGGGACTGAAGCTTTCTTT	CASSPGTGGVGTEAFF
-	14	TRBV6-2/TRBV6-3	TRBJ2-3	many	TGTGCCAGCCGAGTGGCGGGGAGCACAGATACGCAGTATTTT	CASRVAGSTDTQYF
-	16	TRBV5-5	TRBJ1-1	-	TGTGCCAGCAGCTTGACCCAGGGAATCATGAACACTGAAGCTTTCTTT	CASSLTQGIMNTEAFF
-	11	TRBV5-6	TRBJ2-1	once	TGTGTCAGCAGCTTGAGGTATGAGCAGTTATTC	CVSSLRYEQLF
TRBD1	15	TRBV5-5	TRBJ1-1	many	TGTGCCAGCAGCTGGCAGGGGGCAGTTATCGTTGAAGCTTTCTTT	CASSWQGAVIVEAFF
-	14	TRBV10-3	TRBJ2-5	many	TGTGCCACACATCGGGACCAACTTCAAGAGACCCAGTACTTC	CATHRDQLQETQYF
TRBD2	16	TRBV20-1	TRBJ2-3	many	TGCAGTGCTAGTTTCCGTCTAGCGGGGGGAACAGATACGCAGTATTTT	CSASFRLAGGTDTQYF
-	17	TRBV7-2	TRBJ2-1	many	TGTGCCAGCAGCTTAGATCGGGGGATGAGCTCCTACAATGAGCAGTTCTTC	CASSLDRGMSSYNEQFF
-	13	TRBV7-2	TRBJ1-1	many	TGTGCCAGCAGCCACAACCGACGGGGTGAAGCTTTCTTT	CASSHNRRGEAFF
TRBD1	13	TRBV20-1	TRBJ1-1	many	TGCAGTGCAGCAGGGGGACCGAACACTGAAGCTTTCTTT	CSAAGGPNTEAFF
TRBD1	15	TRBV10-3	TRBJ2-7	many	TGTGCCATCAGGGTATACAGGGGGCGGTGGTACGAGCAGTACTTC	CAIRVYRGRWYEQYF
-	14	TRBV7-2	TRBJ2-3	many	TGTGCCAGCACCCGGGGGGCGGACACAGATACGCAGTATTTT	CASTRGADTDTQYF
-	12	TRBV4-3	TRBJ2-7	many	TGCGCCAGCAGCCCCGGGTCTGACGAGCAGTACTTC	CASSPGSDEQYF
-	16	TRBV6-2/TRBV6-3	TRBJ2-7	many	TGTGCCAGCAGTTACCATCCCTGGAAGGACTCGGGCGAGCAGTACTTC	CASSYHPWKDSGEQYF
TRBD1	15	TRBV5-1	TRBJ2-1	many	TGCGCCAGCAGCTTGGGAGGGGGCACCTACAATGAGCAGTTCTTC	CASSLGGGTYNEQFF
-	13	TRBV7-2	TRBJ2-2	many	TGTGCCAGCAGCTGGCAGGGCACCGGGGAGCTGTTTTTT	CASSWQGTGELFF
-	12	TRBV20-1	TRBJ1-2	many	TGCAGTGCTAGCCCCCCGGGTATTGGCTACACCTTC	CSASPPGIGYTF
-	16	TRBV5-1	TRBJ2-1	many	TGCGCCAGCAGCTTGGAGTCCAGGAGCTCCTACAATGAGCAGTTCTTC	CASSLESRSSYNEQFF
-	13	TRBV14	TRBJ2-7	many	TGTGCCAGCAGCCTGGGACTGGGCTACGAGCAGTACTTC	CASSLGLGYEQYF
TRBD2	15	TRBV5-1	TRBJ2-5	many	TGCGCCAGCAGCGCTAGCGGGGGGCGAGGGGAGACCCAGTACTTC	CASSASGGRGETQYF
-	13	TRBV25-1	TRBJ2-3	many	TGTGCCAGCAGTGGAGCTAGCACAGATACGCAGTATTTT	CASSGASTDTQYF
TRBD1	13	TRBV20-1	TRBJ1-2	many	TGCAGTGCTTTACAGGGGTCTAACTATGGCTACACCTTC	CSALQGSNYGYTF
-	14	TRBV4-3	TRBJ1-2	many	TGCGCCAGCAGCCAAGATCTTGGGACCTATGGCTACACCTTC	CASSQDLGTYGYTF
TRBD1	15	TRBV20-1	TRBJ1-2	many	TGCAGTGCAATTCCTCCGGGACAGGGGTTCTATGGCTACACCTTC	CSAIPPGQGFYGYTF
-	16	TRBV11-2	TRBJ1-1	many	TGTGCCAGCAGCTTAGATCGCGCAGCGTTGGGAACTGAAGCTTTCTTT	CASSLDRAALGTEAFF
TRBD1	15	TRBV11-2	TRBJ2-5	many	TGTGCCAGCAGGGCCATTCAGGGGGCGCGGGAGACCCAGTACTTC	CASRAIQGARETQYF
TRBD1	16	TRBV27	TRBJ1-3	many	TGTGCCAGCAGTGAATCCGGGACAGTAACTGGAAACACCATATATTTT	CASSESGTVTGNTIYF
TRBD2	15	TRBV7-9	TRBJ2-3	many	TGTGCCAGCGAAACGGCGGGGGGGAGCACAGATACGCAGTATTTT	CASETAGGSTDTQYF
TRBD1	14	TRBV6-6	TRBJ1-4	few	TGTGCCAGCAACAAACAGGGGGCGGTTGAAAAACTGTTTTTT	CASNKQGAVEKLFF
-	17	TRBV5-1	TRBJ2-1	many	TGCGCCAGCAGCTTGGGGGCCGGGACCATCCCCTACAATGAGCAGTTCTTC	CASSLGAGTIPYNEQFF
-	14	TRBV5-1	TRBJ2-7	many	TGCGCCAGCAGCCCGGGGGACAGATCCTACGAGCAGTACTTC	CASSPGDRSYEQYF
-	12	TRBV20-1	TRBJ1-5	many	TGCAGTGCCCGGTATTCCAATCAGCCCCAGCATTTT	CSARYSNQPQHF
-	13	TRBV20-1	TRBJ1-5	many	TGCAGTGCTAGGGTCAGTGGGAATCAGCCCCAGCATTTT	CSARVSGNQPQHF
-	12	TRBV20-1	TRBJ1-2	many	TGCAGTGCCCGAGTAGGGGGTTATGGCTACACCTTC	CSARVGGYGYTF
-	16	TRBV5-5	TRBJ1-3	many	TGTGCCAGCAGCTTGGTTACTGGGGGCTCTGGAAACACCATATATTTT	CASSLVTGGSGNTIYF
-	13	TRBV7-2	TRBJ1-6	many	TGTGCCAGCAGCTTAGGGAGTGGTTCACCCCTCCACTTT	CASSLGSGSPLHF
-	10	TRBV2	TRBJ1-1	many	TGTGCCCTTGGGGGCACTGAAGCTTTCTTT	CALGGTEAFF
TRBD2	16	TRBV4-1	TRBJ2-1	many	TGCGCCAGCAGTCCGCGGGGACTAGCGGAACATGGTGAGCAGTTCTTC	CASSPRGLAEHGEQFF
-	14	TRBV5-8	TRBJ1-2	many	TGTGCCAGCAGCTGGAGGGCTACTAACTATGGCTACACCTTC	CASSWRATNYGYTF